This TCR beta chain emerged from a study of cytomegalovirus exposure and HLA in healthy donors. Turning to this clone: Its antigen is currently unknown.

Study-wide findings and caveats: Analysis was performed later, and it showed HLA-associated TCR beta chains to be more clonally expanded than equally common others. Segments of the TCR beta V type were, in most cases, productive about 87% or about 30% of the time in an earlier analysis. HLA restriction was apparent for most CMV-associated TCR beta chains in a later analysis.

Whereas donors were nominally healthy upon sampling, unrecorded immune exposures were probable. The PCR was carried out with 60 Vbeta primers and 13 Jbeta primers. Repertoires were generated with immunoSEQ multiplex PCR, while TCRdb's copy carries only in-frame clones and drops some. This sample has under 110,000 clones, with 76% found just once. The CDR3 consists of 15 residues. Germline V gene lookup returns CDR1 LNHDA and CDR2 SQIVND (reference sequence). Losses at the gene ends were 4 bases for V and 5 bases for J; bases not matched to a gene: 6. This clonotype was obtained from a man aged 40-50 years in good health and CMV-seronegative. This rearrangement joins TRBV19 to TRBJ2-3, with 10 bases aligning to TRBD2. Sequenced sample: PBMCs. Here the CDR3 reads CASSRYASGRDTQYF. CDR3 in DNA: TGTGCCAGTAGTAGATACGCTAGCGGGAGAGATACGCAGTATTTT.